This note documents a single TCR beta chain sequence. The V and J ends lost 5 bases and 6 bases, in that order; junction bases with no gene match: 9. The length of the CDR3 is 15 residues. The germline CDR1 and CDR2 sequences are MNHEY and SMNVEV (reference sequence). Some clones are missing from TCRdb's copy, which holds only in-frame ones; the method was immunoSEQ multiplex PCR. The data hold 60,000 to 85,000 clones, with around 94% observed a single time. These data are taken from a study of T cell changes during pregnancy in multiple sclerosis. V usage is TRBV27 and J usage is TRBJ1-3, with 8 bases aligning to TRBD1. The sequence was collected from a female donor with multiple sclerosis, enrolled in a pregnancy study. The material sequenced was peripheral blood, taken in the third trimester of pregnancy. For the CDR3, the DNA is TGTGCCAGCAGTCCCAGGACAGGGAAGGCAAACACCATATATTTT. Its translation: CASSPRTGKANTIYF.